A selection of T cell receptor beta chains follows, all from one sample in a study of blood T cells in healthy people across ages. In TCRdb, the 5' RACE reads were re-called with MiXCR into one record per CDR3 protein. Altogether nearly 1 million distinct CDR3 sequences are present, roughly 50% being singletons, with the ten largest covering about 20%. The sequenced sample consisted of blood. All receptors come from a woman aged 55-70 years in good health. Both conserved end residues are part of each CDR3. A D gene is named only where the DNA matches it firmly. Clone size is stated in some rows and not others, as once, few, many or a class when expanded.

CDR3 protein: CASSDRARHDTQYF; CDR3 DNA: TGTGCCAGCTCCGACAGGGCCAGACATGATACGCAGTATTTT; CDR3 length: 14; J gene: TRBJ2-3; V gene: TRBV12-3/TRBV12-4; clone size: .; D gene: TRBD1
CDR3 protein: CASSPTGEENEQFF; CDR3 DNA: TGTGCCAGCAGCCCAACTGGGGAGGAGAATGAGCAGTTCTTC; CDR3 length: 14; J gene: TRBJ2-1; V gene: TRBV3-1; clone size: .; D gene: .
CDR3 protein: CSARDSFATNEKLFF; CDR3 DNA: TGCAGTGCTAGAGACAGCTTTGCAACTAATGAAAAACTGTTTTTT; CDR3 length: 15; J gene: TRBJ1-4; V gene: TRBV20-1; clone size: .; D gene: .
CDR3 protein: CASSFRDRGGEQYF; CDR3 DNA: TGTGCCAGCAGCTTCCGGGACAGGGGAGGGGAGCAGTACTTC; CDR3 length: 14; J gene: TRBJ2-4; V gene: TRBV7-8; clone size: .; D gene: TRBD1
CDR3 protein: CASSLRGKGTQYF; CDR3 DNA: TGTGCCAGCAGTTTGCGGGGGAAAGGGACCCAGTACTTC; CDR3 length: 13; J gene: TRBJ2-5; V gene: TRBV12-3/TRBV12-4; clone size: .; D gene: TRBD2
CDR3 protein: CASRTQGAPLYEQYF; CDR3 DNA: TGTGCCAGCAGAACACAGGGAGCCCCTCTCTACGAGCAGTACTTC; CDR3 length: 15; J gene: TRBJ2-7; V gene: TRBV7-2; clone size: .; D gene: .
CDR3 protein: CASSLGDSQSETQYF; CDR3 DNA: TGTGCCAGCAGTTTGGGAGACTCCCAGTCGGAGACCCAGTACTTC; CDR3 length: 15; J gene: TRBJ2-5; V gene: TRBV12-3/TRBV12-4; clone size: many; D gene: .
CDR3 protein: CASSLTALRIYEQYF; CDR3 DNA: TGTGCCAGCAGCTTAACAGCCCTACGGATCTACGAGCAGTACTTC; CDR3 length: 15; J gene: TRBJ2-7; V gene: TRBV5-6; clone size: .; D gene: .
CDR3 protein: CSVEFLRGASTDTQYF; CDR3 DNA: TGCAGCGTTGAATTTTTGCGGGGGGCTAGCACAGATACGCAGTATTTT; CDR3 length: 16; J gene: TRBJ2-3; V gene: TRBV29-1; clone size: .; D gene: TRBD2
CDR3 protein: CSVGVTGRGEQYF; CDR3 DNA: TGCAGCGTCGGGGTGACAGGGAGGGGCGAGCAGTACTTC; CDR3 length: 13; J gene: TRBJ2-7; V gene: TRBV29-1; clone size: .; D gene: .
CDR3 protein: CASSKGGEGRGEQYF; CDR3 DNA: TGTGCCAGCAGCAAAGGAGGAGAGGGCCGCGGCGAGCAGTACTTC; CDR3 length: 15; J gene: TRBJ2-7; V gene: TRBV21-1; clone size: .; D gene: .
CDR3 protein: CASSLGGGNLYGYTF; CDR3 DNA: TGTGCCAGCAGCTTAGGAGGGGGTAATCTCTATGGCTACACCTTC; CDR3 length: 15; J gene: TRBJ1-2; V gene: TRBV7-3; clone size: .; D gene: .
CDR3 protein: CASSSRGRPDTDTQYF; CDR3 DNA: TGTGCCAGCAGCTCCAGGGGCAGACCCGACACAGATACGCAGTATTTT; CDR3 length: 16; J gene: TRBJ2-3; V gene: TRBV4-2; clone size: .; D gene: .
CDR3 protein: CASSQDRNTDTQYF; CDR3 DNA: TGTGCCAGCAGCCAAGATCGAAACACAGATACGCAGTATTTT; CDR3 length: 14; J gene: TRBJ2-3; V gene: TRBV3-1; clone size: .; D gene: .
CDR3 protein: CASSPGDRVVDEQFF; CDR3 DNA: TGCGCCAGCAGCCCCGGGGACAGGGTAGTGGATGAGCAGTTCTTC; CDR3 length: 15; J gene: TRBJ2-1; V gene: TRBV5-1; clone size: .; D gene: TRBD1
CDR3 protein: CAGSFGGGITYEQYF; CDR3 DNA: TGTGCCGGCAGCTTTGGGGGAGGAATAACGTACGAGCAGTACTTC; CDR3 length: 15; J gene: TRBJ2-7; V gene: TRBV7-2; clone size: .; D gene: .
CDR3 protein: CASSRSTNSEQYF; CDR3 DNA: TGTGCCAGCAGCCGTAGCACAAACAGCGAGCAGTACTTC; CDR3 length: 13; J gene: TRBJ2-7; V gene: TRBV3-1; clone size: .; D gene: .